The sequence of this T cell receptor (beta chain) was determined in a study of blood T cell repertoires in COVID-19. Turning to the study itself: PBMCs, B-cell-depleted T cells, or T cells provided the cDNA or gDNA that made up the material.

This clone is termed medium-sized. This CDR3 is also generated by other DNA sequences in the sample. Original methodology: Nucleated cell counts were estimated from reference gene primer amplification. The table came from immunoSEQ multiplex PCR; TCRdb's copy has only in-frame clones and leaves some out. That table furnishes V, J and clone size, whereas the DNA furnished D and trimming. Among under 200,000 clones, about 74% were seen once, and the ten largest hold about 7.8%. The germline CDR1 and CDR2 sequences are MGHRA and YSYEKL. This CDR3 spans 14 amino acids. V was cut by 4 bases and J by 2 bases, with 8 bases left in between.

This chain links TRBV4-1 with TRBJ2-2, with D possibly matching TRBD1 (6 bases). The sequencing sample was made of peripheral blood. The sequence derives from a man between 60 and 75 years old with acute or convalescent COVID-19. CDR3 protein: CASSRTVNTGELFF. The CDR3 region has the DNA TGCGCCAGCAGCCGGACAGTAAACACCGGGGAGCTGTTTTTT.